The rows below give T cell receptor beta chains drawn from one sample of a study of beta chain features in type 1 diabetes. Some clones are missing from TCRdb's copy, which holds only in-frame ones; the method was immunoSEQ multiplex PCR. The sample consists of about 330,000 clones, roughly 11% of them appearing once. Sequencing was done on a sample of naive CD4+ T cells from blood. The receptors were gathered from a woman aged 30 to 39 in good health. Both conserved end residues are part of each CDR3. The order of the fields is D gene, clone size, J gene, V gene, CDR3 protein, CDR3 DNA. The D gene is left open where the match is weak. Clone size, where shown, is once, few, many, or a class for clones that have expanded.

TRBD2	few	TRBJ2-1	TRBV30	CAWSVSGSLGSYNEQFF	TGTGCCTGGAGTGTTAGCGGGAGTTTGGGGTCCTACAATGAGCAGTTCTTC
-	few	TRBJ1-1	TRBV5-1	CASSPQVNTEAFF	TGCGCCAGCAGCCCCCAGGTGAACACTGAAGCTTTCTTT
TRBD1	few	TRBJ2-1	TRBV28	CASRADRVGDEQFF	TGTGCCAGCAGAGCCGACAGGGTTGGCGATGAGCAGTTCTTC
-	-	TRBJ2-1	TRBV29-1	CSVSQNSYNEQFF	TGCAGCGTTTCGCAGAATTCCTACAATGAGCAGTTCTTC
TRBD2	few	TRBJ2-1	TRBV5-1	CASSTRTSGYNEQFF	TGCGCCAGCAGCACCAGGACTAGCGGGTACAATGAGCAGTTCTTC
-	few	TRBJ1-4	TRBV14	CASSQEKYREKLFF	TGTGCCAGCAGCCAAGAAAAATACAGGGAAAAACTGTTTTTT
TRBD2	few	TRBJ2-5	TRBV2	CASTRNLAGGQETQYF	TGTGCCAGCACTCGCAACCTAGCGGGAGGACAAGAGACCCAGTACTTC
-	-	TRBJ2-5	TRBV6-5	CASSSGAARETQYF	TGTGCCAGCAGCTCAGGGGCCGCGAGAGAGACCCAGTACTTC
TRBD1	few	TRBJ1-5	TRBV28	CASRRTGGNQPQHF	TGTGCCAGCAGAAGGACAGGGGGCAATCAGCCCCAGCATTTT
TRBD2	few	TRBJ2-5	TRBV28	CASSPPGLGQETQYF	TGTGCCAGCAGCCCTCCCGGACTAGGGCAAGAGACCCAGTACTTC
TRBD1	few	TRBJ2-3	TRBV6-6	CASSLSTGLDTQYF	TGTGCCAGCAGTCTTTCGACAGGGCTGGATACGCAGTATTTT
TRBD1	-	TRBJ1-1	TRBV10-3	CAISEGTGSNTEAFF	TGTGCCATCAGTGAGGGGACAGGGTCGAACACTGAAGCTTTCTTT
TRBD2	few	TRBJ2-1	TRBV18	CASSRTSGSPYNEQFF	TGTGCCAGCTCGCGGACTAGCGGGAGTCCCTACAATGAGCAGTTCTTC
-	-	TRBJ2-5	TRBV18	CASSPTEQETQYF	TGTGCCAGCTCACCGACAGAACAAGAGACCCAGTACTTC
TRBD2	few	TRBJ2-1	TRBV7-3	CASSLGLAGGPLSYNEQFF	TGTGCCAGCAGCTTAGGGCTAGCGGGAGGGCCGTTGTCCTACAATGAGCAGTTCTTC
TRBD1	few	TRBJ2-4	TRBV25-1	CASSESGTGENIQYF	TGTGCCAGCAGTGAATCGGGGACAGGGGAAAACATTCAGTACTTC
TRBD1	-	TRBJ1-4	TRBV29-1	CSVQRTGKGEKLFF	TGCAGCGTCCAGCGGACAGGGAAGGGGGAAAAACTGTTTTTT
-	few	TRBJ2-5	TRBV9	CASSRGRIQETQYF	TGTGCCAGCAGCCGCGGTAGGATCCAAGAGACCCAGTACTTC
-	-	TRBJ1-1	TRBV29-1	CSVSKVEGTEAFF	TGCAGCGTCTCGAAGGTAGAGGGCACTGAAGCTTTCTTT
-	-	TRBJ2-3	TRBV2	CASSNDRGSTDTQYF	TGTGCCAGCAGCAACGACCGGGGTTCCACAGATACGCAGTATTTT
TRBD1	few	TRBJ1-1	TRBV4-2	CASSQATGYTEAFF	TGTGCCAGCAGCCAAGCGACAGGGTACACTGAAGCTTTCTTT
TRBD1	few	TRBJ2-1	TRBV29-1	CSVDRGLGGNEQFF	TGCAGCGTCGACAGGGGGTTGGGGGGCAATGAGCAGTTCTTC
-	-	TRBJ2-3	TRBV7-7	CASSPALVGFGTDTQYF	TGTGCTAGCAGCCCAGCACTAGTTGGATTCGGCACAGATACGCAGTATTTT
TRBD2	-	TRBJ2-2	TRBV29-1	CSVIGLAGVRGELFF	TGCAGCGTTATTGGACTAGCGGGAGTTCGTGGGGAGCTGTTTTTT
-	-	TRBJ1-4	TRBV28	CASSRQSATNEKLFF	TGTGCCAGCAGTCGACAGAGTGCAACTAATGAAAAACTGTTTTTT
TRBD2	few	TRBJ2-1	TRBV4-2	CASSQARLADLNEQFF	TGTGCCAGCAGCCAAGCGCGTCTAGCGGACCTCAATGAGCAGTTCTTC
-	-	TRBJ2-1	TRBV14	CASSQDLGQLNGVEQFF	TGTGCCAGCAGCCAAGACCTAGGACAGCTCAACGGGGTTGAGCAGTTCTTC
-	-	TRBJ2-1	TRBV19	CASRRTTGLAPYNEQFF	TGTGCCAGTCGCAGAACCACGGGACTCGCGCCCTACAATGAGCAGTTCTTC